These 24 T cell receptor beta chains were sequenced from one sample in a study of Graves' ophthalmopathy and Graves' hyperthyroidism. RNA transcripts yielded amplified TCR beta CDR3 regions. An opening RT-PCR round employed HTBI primers and preceded a second-round multiplex PCR. TCRdb re-called the multiplex PCR reads through MiXCR, storing one row per CDR3 protein. The table includes 200,000 to 300,000 distinct CDR3 sequences, around 45% detected once. What was sequenced was peripheral blood. All receptors derive from an adult man with Graves' ophthalmopathy.

CDR3 amino acids: CASSPPATAQETQYF. DNA of the CDR3: TGTGCCAGCAGCCCCCCAGCGACAGCCCAAGAGACCCAGTACTTC. J is TRBJ2-5 and V is TRBV7-9; D may be TRBD1 (5 bases). The germline V gene encodes CDR1 SEHNR and CDR2 FQNEAQ (reference sequence). Trimming removed 5 bases from V and 1 base from J, with 14 bases in between. This CDR3 comprises 15 residues.

This clonotype was detected many times. The chain is built from TRBV29-1 and TRBJ2-7; D perhaps matches TRBD1 (5 bases). Germline V gene data show CDR1 as SQVTM and CDR2 as ANQGSEA. The CDR3 is 12 residues long. Between the trimmed V and J ends, which lost 7 bases and 0 bases, there was a span of 10 bases. The DNA of the CDR3 is TGCAGCGCCCAGACAGACTCCTACGAGCAGTACTTC. Translating gives CSAQTDSYEQYF.

The sample holds many counts of this clonotype. This sequence joins TRBV20-1 and TRBJ2-7; either TRBD1 or TRBD2 may fit D (5 bases each). V was pared by 1 base and J by 0 bases, with 19 bases between. CDR1 and CDR2 (germline): DFQATT, SNEGSKA (reference sequence). The CDR3 covers 17 residues. The CDR3 here is CSARGGSGSRNSYEQYF. The DNA for the CDR3 is TGCAGTGCTAGAGGGGGGTCGGGCAGCCGAAACTCCTACGAGCAGTACTTC.

The CDR3 sequence is CSARRAGGGQPQHF. Here the CDR3 DNA reads TGCAGTGCTAGAAGGGCAGGGGGCGGTCAGCCCCAGCATTTT. The genes are TRBV20-1 and TRBJ1-5; 8 bases are shared with TRBD1. The CDR3 is made up of 14 amino acids. With 2 bases clipped from V and 6 bases from J, the junction kept 6 bases outside the gene matches. Germline V lookup: CDR1 DFQATT, CDR2 SNEGSKA (reference sequence).

The V call is TRBV2, the J call TRBJ2-7, with D possibly being TRBD2 (5 bases). Germline-derived CDR1 and CDR2 are SNHLY and FYNNEI. The CDR3 runs 15 residues. The V end was cut by 5 bases, the J end by 5 bases, with 19 bases between. CDR3 coding DNA: TGTGCCAGCAGTTACTCGAGCGGAAAAGGGAACGAGCAGTACTTC. Its translation is CASSYSSGKGNEQYF.

This clonotype has a handful of counts. The gene calls are TRBV5-6 and TRBJ1-2, with unresolved D. V was pared by 0 bases and J by 4 bases, with 13 bases between. Looked up from germline, CDR1 is SGHDT and CDR2 is YYEEEE. This CDR3 has 15 amino acids. The CDR3: CASSLVVGGGYGYTF. The CDR3 nucleotides are TGTGCCAGCAGCTTGGTCGTGGGAGGCGGCTATGGCTACACCTTC.

This clonotype was detected only a few times. V gene TRBV2 combines with J gene TRBJ2-7, with D perhaps TRBD2 (6 bases). CDR1 is SNHLY and CDR2 is FYNNEI in the germline V gene. This CDR3 spans 13 amino acids. V shed 6 bases and J shed 0 bases, with 9 bases lying between them. For the CDR3, the DNA is TGTGCCAGCAGATTCGGGGGCTCCTACGAGCAGTACTTC. This gives the protein CASRFGGSYEQYF.

This clonotype has just one count. The rearrangement links TRBV5-4 to TRBJ2-5; TRBD1 agrees at 8 bases. V lost 4 bases to trimming and J lost 1 base; unmatched junction nucleotides: 6. Germline assignment: CDR1 SGHNT and CDR2 YYREEE (reference sequence). The CDR3 totals 15 residues. The CDR3 loop is CASSPDGTGQETQYF. CDR3 nucleotide sequence: TGTGCCAGCAGCCCTGATGGGACAGGCCAAGAGACCCAGTACTTC.

The chain couples TRBV10-3 to TRBJ1-1; D possibly corresponds to TRBD1 (5 bases). The V gene lost 7 bases and the J gene lost 1 base, with 13 bases spanning the gap. The CDR3 runs to 14 residues. Germline V gene data show CDR1 as ENHRY and CDR2 as SYGVKD. The chain's CDR3 is CAIKSSGPNTEAFF. CDR3 DNA: TGTGCCATCAAATCATCAGGGCCGAACACTGAAGCTTTCTTT.

This clonotype occurred a few times. V and J are TRBV25-1 and TRBJ1-6, with 7 bases lining up with TRBD1. This CDR3 comprises 14 residues. Germline loops: CDR1 MGHDK, CDR2 SYGVNS. V trimming: 5 bases; J trimming: 9 bases; junction bases outside the gene matches: 7. CDR3 in DNA: TGTGCCAGCAGTCGACAGGGTAGTTCTTCACCCCTCCACTTT. Amino acids: CASSRQGSSSPLHF. Full variable domain (rest looked up from reference TRBV25-1 and TRBJ1-6): EADIYQTPRYLVIGTGKKITLECSQTMGHDKMYWYQQDPGMELHLIHYSYGVNSTEKGDLSSESTVSRIRTEHFPLTLESARPSHTSQYLCASSRQGSSSPLHFGNGTRLTVT.

The chain links TRBV7-6 to TRBJ1-6, with D possibly TRBD1 on 5 matching bases. V shed 0 bases and J shed 5 bases, with 20 bases lying between them. The V gene's germline CDR1 is SGHVS and CDR2 FNYEAQ. The CDR3 has 19 residues. This CDR3 is CASSLAYRPPGPDNSPLHF. CDR3 in DNA: TGTGCCAGCAGCTTAGCGTACAGGCCGCCGGGGCCCGATAATTCACCCCTCCACTTT.

The V gene is TRBV5-4, the J gene TRBJ1-2; D not resolved. CDR1 and CDR2 from the germline V gene are SGHNT and YYREEE (reference sequence). V shed 0 bases and J shed 7 bases, with 7 bases lying between them. This CDR3 region has 12 residues. CDR3 region: CASSLERSGYTF. CDR3 in DNA: TGTGCCAGCAGCTTGGAACGAAGTGGCTACACCTTC. Looking up the rest from reference TRBV5-4 and TRBJ1-2 gives the full variable domain: ETGVTQSPTHLIKTRGQQVTLRCSSQSGHNTVSWYQQALGQGPQFIFQYYREEENGRGNFPPRFSGLQFPNYSSELNVNALELDDSALYLCASSLERSGYTFGSGTRLTVV.

The genes are TRBV7-8 and TRBJ2-7, with 8 positions matching TRBD1. V was pared by 2 bases and J by 2 bases, with 2 bases of the junction left unmatched. This CDR3 is built from 14 residues. The V gene's germline CDR1 is SGHVS and CDR2 FQNEAQ. As DNA, the CDR3 is TGTGCCAGCAGCTTATCAGGGGGCACCTACGAGCAGTACTTC. It encodes CASSLSGGTYEQYF.

The CDR3 loop reads CATLPGAGAAEKLFF. Written as DNA, the CDR3 is TGTGCCACCCTACCCGGCGCAGGGGCGGCTGAAAAACTGTTTTTT. The rearrangement uses TRBV10-3 and TRBJ1-4, with D maybe TRBD1 (6 bases). Trimming pared 10 bases from V and 7 bases from J, leaving 22 bases between. Germline V gives CDR1 ENHRY, CDR2 SYGVKD. This CDR3 has 15 amino acids.

The sample holds a few counts of this clonotype. J is TRBJ1-1 and V is TRBV6-5; 9 bases align to TRBD1. Germline values: CDR1 MNHEY, CDR2 SVGAGI. V shed 6 bases, J shed 3 bases, and the junction held 8 bases outside the gene matches. There are 15 residues in the CDR3. The CDR3 here is CASSKGQGVYTEAFF. The CDR3 bases are TGTGCCAGCAGCAAGGGACAGGGAGTATACACTGAAGCTTTCTTT.

The sample holds a few counts of this clonotype. The chain couples TRBV5-4 to TRBJ1-1; D is unresolved. V was cut by 5 bases and J by 5 bases, with 16 bases left in between. The CDR3 spans 14 residues. From germline, CDR1 is SGHNT and CDR2 YYREEE (reference sequence). The DNA for the CDR3 is TGTGCCAGCAGACCGGACCTAAGGGAAACTGAAGCTTTCTTT. Residues: CASRPDLRETEAFF. Full variable domain (rest looked up from reference TRBV5-4 and TRBJ1-1): ETGVTQSPTHLIKTRGQQVTLRCSSQSGHNTVSWYQQALGQGPQFIFQYYREEENGRGNFPPRFSGLQFPNYSSELNVNALELDDSALYLCASRPDLRETEAFFGQGTRLTVV.

This chain joins TRBV29-1 and TRBJ2-2; 10 bases match TRBD1. In germline, CDR1 is SQVTM, CDR2 ANQGSEA. J gave up 4 bases and V 1 base, and 12 bases lay outside the gene matches. This CDR3 has 18 amino acids. The CDR3 region is CSVEAGLGTGDTTGELFF. The DNA for the CDR3 is TGCAGCGTTGAAGCAGGACTCGGGACAGGGGATACCACCGGGGAGCTGTTTTTT.

The rearrangement links TRBV10-2 to TRBJ1-2; 7 bases line up with TRBD1. Germline CDR1 is WSHSY and CDR2 is SAAADI. V lost 4 bases and J lost 8; bases outside the gene matches: 4. This CDR3 region has 12 residues. The DNA for the CDR3 is TGCGCCAGCAGTGGGGTACAGGGGGGCTACACCTTC. The encoded protein is CASSGVQGGYTF.

The chain combines TRBV5-8 with TRBJ2-7; D is uncertain. With 0 bases removed from V and 0 bases from J, the gap between germline ends came to 13 bases. CDR3 length: 16 amino acids. Germline-derived CDR1 and CDR2 are SGHTS and YDEGEE. CDR3 region: CASSLDGHRYSYEQYF. In DNA, the CDR3 is TGTGCCAGCAGCTTGGACGGTCATAGATACTCCTACGAGCAGTACTTC.

This clonotype was observed many times. The rearrangement links TRBV29-1 to TRBJ1-1, with D tentatively TRBD1 (5 bases). CDR1 and CDR2 (germline): SQVTM, ANQGSEA. Trimming cost V 7 bases and J 4 bases, with 13 bases left between them. The CDR3 runs to 12 residues. CDR3 sequence (DNA): TGCAGCGCCCTGTTTCAGGGCACTGAAGCTTTCTTT. This gives the protein CSALFQGTEAFF.

The rearrangement joins TRBV20-1 to TRBJ2-7; TRBD1 aligns across 9 bases. CDR1 is DFQATT and CDR2 is SNEGSKA in the germline V gene (reference sequence). The junction had 4 bases not matched to a gene; V was cut back by 1 base and J by 6 bases. The CDR3 spans 13 residues. CDR3 nucleotide sequence: TGCAGTGCTAGAGCGGGACAGGGTCGCGAGCAGTACTTC. It yields the protein CSARAGQGREQYF.

The chain recombines TRBV25-1 with TRBJ1-1, with D hard to call. Germline V gives CDR1 MGHDK, CDR2 SYGVNS. The germline V and J ends were trimmed by 0 bases and 11 bases, with 7 bases remaining between them. CDR3 size: 11 residues. The CDR3 DNA follows: TGTGCCAGCAGTGAATATGGAGGGGCTTTCTTT. It yields the protein CASSEYGGAFF.

The chain combines TRBV6-6 with TRBJ1-4; maybe TRBD1 (6 bases). The CDR3 has 13 amino acids. CDR1 and CDR2 (germline): MNHNY, SVGAGI (reference sequence). V lost 5 bases and J 8 bases, leaving 12 bases between the germline ends. The DNA of the CDR3 is TGTGCCAGCAGTAACCCTACAGGGGAAAAACTGTTTTTT. This sequence encodes CASSNPTGEKLFF.

In the case of this clonotype: A read error may produce the germline difference seen at one junction end. The CDR3: CASSYSSGANVLTF. The CDR3 coding sequence is TGTGCCAGCAGTTACTCGAGTGGGGCCAACGTCCTGACTTTC. The chain links TRBV10-3 to TRBJ2-6; no clear D gene. The germline V gene encodes CDR1 ENHRY and CDR2 SYGVKD. This CDR3 comprises 14 residues.